A selection of T cell receptor beta chains follows, all from one sample in a study of neoadjuvant nivolumab and ipilimumab in lung cancer. Clones were sequenced by immunoSEQ multiplex PCR, and TCRdb holds only the in-frame ones, with some missing. The sample contains under 3,500 clones, 88% of which appear only once. Sequencing was performed on tumor tissue, taken after neoadjuvant nivolumab, alone or with ipilimumab, at or shortly before surgery. These receptors all come from an adult with non-small cell lung cancer. Both conserved end residues are part of each CDR3. A D gene is named only where the DNA matches it firmly. Clone size is not always given. Where it is, it says once, few, many or a class for expanded clones.

v_gene	abundance	d_gene	j_gene	CDR3aa	CDR3nt
TRBV6-5	-	-	TRBJ2-2	CASSRSSDNTGELFF	TGTGCCAGCAGTCGATCTAGCGACAACACCGGGGAGCTGTTTTTT
TRBV5-6	-	TRBD1	TRBJ1-2	CASRQGQSSYGYTF	TGTGCCAGCAGGCAGGGACAGAGCTCCTATGGCTACACCTTC
TRBV29-1	once	-	TRBJ1-2	CSVTTGRSYGYTF	TGCAGCGTTACCACCGGGAGGAGCTATGGCTACACCTTC
TRBV7-8	-	-	TRBJ2-1	CASSFGLTDNEQFF	TGTGCCAGCAGCTTTGGACTAACCGACAATGAGCAGTTCTTC
TRBV18	-	-	TRBJ1-1	CASSPTGGAGTEAFF	TGTGCCAGCTCACCAACCGGGGGGGCAGGCACTGAAGCTTTCTTT
TRBV6-1	once	TRBD1	TRBJ2-7	CASSVGQGSYEQYF	TGTGCCAGCAGTGTGGGACAGGGCTCCTACGAGCAGTACTTC
TRBV9	few	TRBD2	TRBJ2-3	CASSVGNSGSTDTQYF	TGTGCCAGCAGCGTAGGTAATAGCGGGAGCACAGATACGCAGTATTTT
TRBV25-1	once	-	TRBJ2-5	CASSADYLRETQYF	TGTGCCAGCAGTGCTGACTACCTCCGGGAGACCCAGTACTTC
TRBV18	-	TRBD2	TRBJ2-1	CASSPPGTSGNEQFF	TGTGCCAGCTCGCCCCCCGGGACTAGCGGCAATGAGCAGTTCTTC
TRBV2	-	TRBD2	TRBJ2-3	CASSKTSAADTQYF	TGTGCCAGCAGTAAAACTAGCGCGGCAGATACGCAGTATTTT
TRBV9	-	-	TRBJ1-2	CASSSKRGGDYGYTF	TGTGCCAGCAGCTCCAAACGGGGGGGCGACTATGGCTACACCTTC
TRBV7-8	few	-	TRBJ2-7	CASSLVIYYEQYF	TGTGCCAGCAGCTTAGTGATCTATTACGAGCAGTACTTC
TRBV29-1	once	TRBD2	TRBJ2-3	CSVERREGVSDTQYF	TGCAGCGTTGAAAGGAGGGAGGGCGTCTCAGATACGCAGTATTTT
TRBV5-5	-	TRBD1	TRBJ1-1	CASSPRTGGTGTEAFF	TGTGCCAGCAGCCCTCGGACAGGGGGGACGGGCACTGAAGCTTTCTTT
TRBV27	once	-	TRBJ2-7	CASSLSPPGAYEQYF	TGTGCCAGCAGTTTATCACCCCCAGGGGCCTACGAGCAGTACTTC
TRBV9	-	TRBD2	TRBJ2-7	CASSVVAGGPSEQYF	TGTGCCAGCAGCGTAGTAGCGGGAGGGCCGAGTGAGCAGTACTTC
TRBV9	-	-	TRBJ2-7	CASTKDWRRGPSYEQYF	TGTGCCAGCACTAAAGACTGGAGGAGAGGGCCCTCCTACGAGCAGTACTTC
TRBV13	-	TRBD2	TRBJ2-7	CASSRRTSGRIYEQYF	TGTGCCAGCAGCCGGAGGACTAGCGGGAGGATTTACGAGCAGTACTTC
TRBV23-1	-	TRBD1	TRBJ2-3	CASSRDRGLATDTQYF	TGCGCCAGCAGTCGCGACAGGGGGCTTGCAACAGATACGCAGTATTTT
TRBV29-1	-	-	TRBJ1-2	CSVPQGNYGYTF	TGCAGCGTCCCCCAGGGTAACTATGGCTACACCTTC
TRBV5-6	-	-	TRBJ2-3	CASSRRSSITSTDTQYF	TGTGCCAGCAGCCGCCGATCCAGTATTACTAGCACAGATACGCAGTATTTT
TRBV9	-	-	TRBJ1-2	CASSVGQTGYTF	TGTGCCAGCAGCGTAGGACAGACAGGCTACACCTTC
TRBV30	-	-	TRBJ1-1	CAWSPYGPGIRLGNTEAFF	TGTGCCTGGAGTCCATATGGCCCAGGGATTCGGTTAGGGAACACTGAAGCTTTCTTT
TRBV14	-	-	TRBJ2-2	CASSQDGPGELFF	TGTGCCAGCAGCCAAGATGGGCCCGGGGAGCTGTTTTTT
TRBV28	-	-	TRBJ2-1	CASSRPYNEQFF	TGTGCCAGCAGTCGCCCCTACAATGAGCAGTTCTTC
TRBV6-1	-	TRBD1	TRBJ2-7	CASRVFRDSSYEQYF	TGTGCCAGCAGAGTCTTCCGGGACAGCTCCTACGAGCAGTACTTC
TRBV5-6	-	TRBD2	TRBJ2-7	CASSLGLALYEQYF	TGTGCCAGCAGCTTGGGACTAGCGCTTTACGAGCAGTACTTC
TRBV28	-	-	TRBJ1-2	CALGAEYGYTF	TGTGCCCTGGGGGCGGAATATGGCTACACCTTC
TRBV27	-	-	TRBJ1-2	CASSLSAGANYGYTF	TGTGCCAGCAGTTTATCGGCGGGAGCTAACTATGGCTACACCTTC
TRBV6-1	-	-	TRBJ2-7	CASSEGPKGEYF	TGTGCCAGCAGTGAAGGGCCCAAAGGGGAGTACTTC
TRBV27	-	-	TRBJ1-1	CASSYHRESTEAFF	TGTGCCAGCAGTTACCACAGGGAGTCTACTGAAGCTTTCTTT
TRBV6-1	-	-	TRBJ1-3	CASVNVGNTIYF	TGTGCCAGCGTTAACGTTGGAAACACCATATATTTT
TRBV30	-	TRBD1	TRBJ1-1	CAWKLWGQGNTEAFF	TGTGCCTGGAAACTGTGGGGACAGGGGAACACTGAAGCTTTCTTT
TRBV11-2	-	-	TRBJ2-7	CASSVGSTGMGEQYF	TGTGCCAGCAGCGTAGGGAGTACAGGTATGGGCGAGCAGTACTTC
TRBV7-8	-	TRBD2	TRBJ2-1	CASSLEGTSSYNEQFF	TGTGCCAGCAGCTTAGAAGGGACTAGCAGTTACAATGAGCAGTTCTTC
TRBV11-3	-	TRBD2	TRBJ2-2	CASSRRGEPGATGELFF	TGTGCCAGCAGCCGCCGGGGGGAGCCCGGGGCCACCGGGGAGCTGTTTTTT
TRBV14	-	-	TRBJ1-3	CATRGGLSGNTIYF	TGTGCCACCAGGGGCGGCTTATCTGGAAACACCATATATTTT
TRBV5-1	-	TRBD2	TRBJ2-1	CASSPLPRTGVGLAGGGRYEQFF	TGCGCCAGCAGCCCCTTACCCCGGACTGGGGTAGGACTAGCGGGAGGCGGGCGCTATGAGCAGTTCTTC
TRBV2	-	TRBD2	TRBJ2-7	CASGLAGVGEQYF	TGTGCCAGCGGGCTAGCGGGAGTTGGCGAGCAGTACTTC
TRBV18	-	-	TRBJ2-2	CASSPRSSVPRTNTGELFF	TGTGCCAGCTCACCACGGTCTAGCGTCCCCCGAACGAACACCGGGGAGCTGTTTTTT
TRBV11-2	-	-	TRBJ1-1	CASSATVNTEAFF	TGTGCCAGCAGCGCCACAGTAAACACTGAAGCTTTCTTT
TRBV2	-	-	TRBJ1-2	CASSFQAVGSFGYTF	TGTGCCAGCAGTTTTCAGGCGGTCGGTTCTTTCGGCTACACCTTC
TRBV5-6	-	-	TRBJ2-6	CASSLDSGANVLTF	TGTGCCAGCAGCTTAGATTCAGGGGCCAACGTCCTGACTTTC
TRBV2	-	-	TRBJ1-4	CASRRRTSNEKLFF	TGTGCCAGCAGACGAAGGACCTCTAATGAAAAACTGTTTTTT
TRBV7-9	-	-	TRBJ2-2	CASSWERRNTGELFF	TGTGCCAGCAGCTGGGAGAGGAGGAACACCGGGGAGCTGTTTTTT
TRBV11-2	-	TRBD2	TRBJ2-1	CASSLTLAGEQFF	TGTGCCAGCAGCTTAACATTAGCGGGTGAGCAGTTCTTC
TRBV6-5	-	-	TRBJ1-1	CASSYISGAGTEAFF	TGTGCCAGCAGTTACATATCAGGGGCAGGGACTGAAGCTTTCTTT
TRBV6-5	-	-	TRBJ1-3	CASSYSLGVGNTIYF	TGTGCCAGCAGTTACTCTTTAGGGGTGGGAAACACCATATATTTT
TRBV11-3	-	-	TRBJ2-2	CASSVQGNTGELFF	TGTGCCAGCAGCGTACAGGGGAACACCGGGGAGCTGTTTTTT
TRBV19	-	-	TRBJ1-1	CASSIRLNTEAFF	TGTGCCAGTAGTATCAGGTTGAACACTGAAGCTTTCTTT
TRBV18	-	-	TRBJ1-1	CASSPYSAQGGTEAFF	TGTGCCAGCTCACCCTACTCCGCGCAGGGCGGGACTGAAGCTTTCTTT
TRBV5-1	-	-	TRBJ2-7	CASRRGEMYEQYF	TGCGCCAGCAGGAGAGGGGAAATGTACGAGCAGTACTTC
TRBV28	-	TRBD2	TRBJ2-1	CASSPTSGMRNEQFF	TGTGCCAGCAGTCCGACTAGCGGGATGAGGAATGAGCAGTTCTTC